Sequencing of this TCR beta chain was carried out in a study of cytomegalovirus exposure and HLA in healthy donors. Across the study: Most donors, 81% of roughly 400 genotyped, fell in the Caucasian-associated ancestry cluster. Study-level findings and limits: V- and J-gene trimming in TCR beta was tied to a missense DCLRE1C variant by an analysis performed later. Most sequenced TCRs were rare (though some public TCRs occurred in many donors).

Primers for the PCR totalled 60 Vbeta and 13 Jbeta. Assay used: immunoSEQ multiplex PCR; TCRdb lists only in-frame clones, some missing. Of tens of thousands of clones listed, approximately 80% are singletons. Regarding donors, all were healthy bone marrow donors. Trimming at V came to 7 bases and at J to 5 bases, leaving 10 bases not matched to a gene. The CDR3 has 14 residues. Per germline, CDR1 SNHLY and CDR2 FYNNEI. On this clone: Its antigen is unknown.

The TCR comes from a man between 50 and 59 years old in good health and CMV-seronegative. Sequencing input: PBMCs. This rearrangement joins TRBV2 to TRBJ2-5; 7 positions agree with TRBD1. The CDR3 reads CASTRQGDLETQYF. CDR3 coding DNA: TGTGCCAGCACGCGTCAGGGGGATTTGGAGACCCAGTACTTC.